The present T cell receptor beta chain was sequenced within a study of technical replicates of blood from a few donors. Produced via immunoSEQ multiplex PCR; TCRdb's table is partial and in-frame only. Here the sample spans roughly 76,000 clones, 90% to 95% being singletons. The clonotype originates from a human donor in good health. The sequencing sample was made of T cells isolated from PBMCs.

This CDR3 reads CASSLPSRELGDTQYF. In nucleotides, the CDR3 is TGTGCCAGCAGTTTACCCTCACGGGAGTTAGGAGATACGCAGTATTTT. The rearrangement links TRBV28 to TRBJ2-3; D is possibly TRBD2 (6 bases). This CDR3 has 16 amino acids. Trimming removed 2 bases at V and 5 bases at J, with 17 bases between. The germline gives CDR1 MDHEN, CDR2 SYDVKM.